Listed here are 12 T cell receptor beta chains from one sample, sequenced in a study of blood T cell repertoires in COVID-19. Profiled with immunoSEQ multiplex PCR; TCRdb holds only in-frame clones, not every one. Here the sample spans roughly 60,000 clones, roughly 84% being singletons. What was sequenced was peripheral blood. Receptors were obtained from a man younger than 40 with COVID-19, enrolled during active disease.

The V gene is TRBV28, the J gene TRBJ2-7; D may be TRBD2 (5 bases). The length of the CDR3 is 13 residues. The V gene lost 6 bases and the J gene lost 3 bases, with 12 bases spanning the gap. Germline-derived CDR1 and CDR2 are MDHEN and SYDVKM. CDR3 coding DNA: TGTGCCAGCAGAGCCGGGGAGCTCTACGAGCAGTACTTC. As protein: CASRAGELYEQYF.

The chain is built from TRBV11-2 and TRBJ1-2, with 9 bases that match TRBD1. The J segment lost 7 bases and the V segment lost 1 base, leaving 1 base of the junction unmatched. CDR3 length: 13 residues. The germline V gene encodes CDR1 SGHAT and CDR2 FQNNGV. CDR3 region: CASSLGTGAGYTF. CDR3 in DNA: TGTGCCAGCAGCTTAGGGACAGGGGCTGGCTACACCTTC.

V is TRBV6-5 and J is TRBJ1-5; the D is unclear. CDR3 length: 14 amino acids. Trimming took off 4 bases at V and 2 bases at J, with 9 bases between the two ends. CDR1 and CDR2 from the germline V gene are MNHEY and SVGAGI. In nucleotides, the CDR3 is TGTGCCAGCAGTTTAATTGTTGGCAATCAGCCCCAGCATTTT. Its translation is CASSLIVGNQPQHF.

CDR3 DNA: TGTGCCTGGACCCGAAGGGGGGGAAAACTGTTTTTT. Its translation: CAWTRRGGKLFF. This sequence joins TRBV30 and TRBJ1-4; D is possibly TRBD1 (6 bases). Looked up from germline, CDR1 is GTSNPN and CDR2 is SVGIG (reference sequence). The CDR3 covers 12 residues. V lost 4 bases and J 10 bases, leaving 13 bases between the germline ends.

The chain is built from TRBV5-3 and TRBJ1-1; no reliable D call. TRBV5-3 counts as an open reading frame of uncertain function. The V and J ends lost 5 bases and 0 bases respectively, with 8 bases between them. CDR3 length: 13 amino acids. DNA for the CDR3: TGTGCCAGAAGGAGGACTGTGAACACTGAAGCTTTCTTT. Translated: CARRRTVNTEAFF.

The V and J genes are TRBV6-2 or TRBV6-3 and TRBJ1-2, with TRBD1 identical over 10 bases. V lost 4 bases, J lost 2 bases, and 10 bases stayed unmatched. The CDR3 is 17 amino acids. Germline V gene sequence: CDR1 MNHEY, CDR2 SVGEGT. CDR3 DNA sequence: TGTGCCAGCAGTTCTCCGGGACAGGGGATCGGGAACTATGGCTACACCTTC. Protein product: CASSSPGQGIGNYGYTF.

This clone was recorded once. The chain recombines TRBV18 with TRBJ2-2, with TRBD2 matching 12 bases. From germline, CDR1 is KGHSH and CDR2 LQKENI. CDR3 length: 21 residues. Trimming took 3 bases from V and 1 from J; bases not matched to a gene: 15. The CDR3 sequence is CASSPRLAGVGGGGNTGELFF. DNA for the CDR3: TGTGCCAGCTCACCCAGACTAGCGGGAGTCGGTGGCGGTGGGAACACCGGGGAGCTGTTTTTT.

The chain employs TRBV28 and TRBJ2-7; possibly TRBD1 for D (5 bases). The CDR3 sequence is 11 residues long. V lost 6 bases and J lost 3, with 6 bases in between. From germline, CDR1 is MDHEN and CDR2 SYDVKM. The CDR3 DNA sequence: TGTGCCAGCAGCGACAGCTACGAGCAGTACTTC. Translation: CASSDSYEQYF.

The chain has TRBV28 and TRBJ2-7, with TRBD2 matching over 9 bases. This CDR3 comprises 16 residues. The germline V gene has CDR1 MDHEN and CDR2 SYDVKM. The V gene end was trimmed by 1 base and the J gene end by 5 bases; junction bases not matched to a gene: 9. CDR3 coding DNA: TGTGCCAGCAGTTTATTTGCGGGAGGGCCCTTGAACGAGCAGTACTTC. It yields the protein CASSLFAGGPLNEQYF.

The chain recombines TRBV5-5 with TRBJ2-2; 11 bases agree with TRBD1. This CDR3 comprises 15 residues. Germline CDR1 and CDR2: SGHKS and YYEKEE (reference sequence). Trimming at V came to 6 bases and at J to 5 bases, leaving 6 bases not matched to a gene. For the CDR3, the DNA is TGTGCCAGCACCCCGGGACAGGGGGGTACCGGGGAGCTGTTTTTT. This encodes CASTPGQGGTGELFF.

The chain recombines TRBV6-2 or TRBV6-3 with TRBJ1-5; 7 bases map to TRBD1. Germline V gives CDR1 MNHEY, CDR2 SVGEGT. The CDR3 length is 14 residues. V was clipped by 5 bases and J by 4 bases; unmatched bases: 5. The CDR3 DNA follows: TGTGCCAGCAGTCCCGCAGGGGGGAATCAGCCCCAGCATTTT. Its protein is CASSPAGGNQPQHF.

In regard to this clone: The sample contains more than one DNA sequence encoding this CDR3. This chain links TRBV7-2 with TRBJ1-5; 7 positions agree with TRBD1. This CDR3 has 14 residues. The J segment lost 7 bases and the V segment lost 1 base, leaving 4 bases of the junction unmatched. Germline values: CDR1 SGHTA, CDR2 FQGNSA. DNA for the CDR3: TGTGCCAGCAGCTTAGAGGGGGCAAGGCAGCCCCAGCATTTT. The encoded protein is CASSLEGARQPQHF.